The present entry profiles one T cell receptor beta chain with its context. Its specificity is unknown. The CDR3 has 14 amino acids. Germline CDR1 and CDR2: DFQATT and SNEGSKA (reference sequence). This sample is drawn from a study of vaccination and CD4 T cells after COVID-19. About the study: A CEFX pool, an HIV-1 Nef pool, or no peptide went to control cultures.

Treatment described: approximately nine-day PBMC culture with coronavirus spike peptide pools or control peptides (ViraFEST assay). CD4+ T cells were isolated by negative selection after more than eight days of culture. The Oncomine TCR Beta short-read assay generated sequence data from the DNA of cultured CD4+ T cells. TCRdb redid the calling of the PCR reads with MiXCR, one entry per CDR3 protein. Of about 11,000 distinct CDR3 sequences listed, less than 35% are singletons. The sequencing here drew on CD4+ T cells from blood, cultured in vitro, taken after SARS-CoV-2 vaccination. The genes are TRBV20-1 and TRBJ2-6, with D perhaps matching TRBD1 (6 bases). This clonotype originated in a human donor who had recovered from COVID-19. The CDR3 DNA follows: TGCAGCGCCCGAGGGGGCTCTGGGGCCAACGTCCTGACTTTC. It codes for CSARGGSGANVLTF.